The 17 T cell receptor beta chains presented below share a single source sample, sequenced in a study of cytomegalovirus exposure and HLA in healthy donors. The study ran its PCR with 60 Vbeta and 13 Jbeta primers. Sequencing was performed with immunoSEQ multiplex PCR; in TCRdb, only in-frame clones are kept and a portion is missing. The sample records about 230,000 clones, about 85% being singletons. The sequenced sample was PBMCs. The receptors here all came from a girl aged 2 to 10 in good health and CMV-seronegative.

In this sample, this clone turned up a few times. This chain connects TRBV11-2 to TRBJ2-1, with 7 bases identical to TRBD2. The CDR3 has 14 residues. J was trimmed by 1 base and V by 4 bases; bases with no gene match: 1. From germline, CDR1 is SGHAT and CDR2 FQNNGV. Here the CDR3 DNA reads TGTGCCAGCAGCTCGCGGGAGTCCTACAATGAGCAGTTCTTC. This codes for CASSSRESYNEQFF.

The V call is TRBV5-1, the J call TRBJ1-1; TRBD1 might be the D (6 bases). The V gene lost 4 bases and the J gene lost 9 bases, with 16 bases spanning the gap. Per the germline V gene, CDR1 is SGHRS and CDR2 is YFSETQ. The CDR3 spans 13 residues. In DNA form, the CDR3 reads TGCGCCAGCAGCCCTGGTGGGGGGGGCAAAGCTTTCTTT. Protein product: CASSPGGGGKAFF.

The chain uses TRBV5-4 and TRBJ2-5, with 11 bases aligning to TRBD2. The length of the CDR3 is 15 residues. Unmatched junction bases numbered 3, after V lost 2 bases and J lost 3 bases. Germline V gene sequence: CDR1 SGHNT, CDR2 YYREEE (reference sequence). CDR3 amino acids: CASSLVAGGKETQYF. In nucleotides, the CDR3 is TGTGCCAGCAGCTTAGTAGCGGGGGGGAAAGAGACCCAGTACTTC.

The chain is built from TRBV5-5 and TRBJ2-1; D perhaps matches TRBD2 (6 bases). This CDR3 contains 17 residues. Germline V gene sequence: CDR1 SGHKS, CDR2 YYEKEE (reference sequence). With 1 base removed from V and 3 bases from J, the gap between germline ends came to 17 bases. This chain's CDR3 is CASSLWALLADYNEQFF. In DNA, the CDR3 is TGTGCCAGCAGCTTGTGGGCGTTGTTAGCGGACTACAATGAGCAGTTCTTC.

The rearrangement links TRBV6-1 to TRBJ2-7, with no clear D. Germline CDR1 MNHNS, CDR2 SASEGT. CDR3 size: 14 residues. Trimming shortened V by 3 bases and J by 2 bases, and 11 bases separated the two germline ends. This CDR3 is CASSDQTATYEQYF. As DNA, the CDR3 is TGTGCCAGCAGTGACCAGACTGCTACCTACGAGCAGTACTTC.

This clone was detected only once. The genes are TRBV20-1 and TRBJ2-7; perhaps TRBD1 as D (6 bases). V was clipped by 5 bases and J by 6 bases, with 11 bases between them. This CDR3 has 11 amino acids. CDR1 and CDR2 (germline): DFQATT, SNEGSKA (reference sequence). The CDR3 sequence: CSAHTGSEQYF. The DNA of the CDR3 is TGCAGTGCTCATACAGGGTCCGAGCAGTACTTC.

This chain joins TRBV4-2 and TRBJ1-1; possibly TRBD1 for D (6 bases). The V end was cut by 0 bases, the J end by 1 base, with 15 bases between. The germline gives CDR1 LGHNA, CDR2 YNFKEQ. The CDR3 covers 17 residues. The chain's CDR3 is CASSQDPPGRGNTEAFF. The CDR3 DNA is TGTGCCAGCAGCCAAGATCCCCCTGGCAGGGGGAACACTGAAGCTTTCTTT.

The chain couples TRBV7-2 to TRBJ2-7; perhaps TRBD2 as D (7 bases). V was clipped by 6 bases and J by 2 bases, with 11 bases between them. This CDR3 has 13 amino acids. Germline assignment: CDR1 SGHTA and CDR2 FQGNSA. This chain's CDR3 is CASRGGAPYEQYF. The CDR3 nucleotides read TGTGCCAGCAGGGGGGGGGCACCCTACGAGCAGTACTTC. Using reference TRBV7-2 and TRBJ2-7 for the parts outside the CDR3, the full variable domain is GAGVSQSPSNKVTEKGKDVELRCDPISGHTALYWYRQSLGQGLEFLIYFQGNSAPDKSGLPSDRFSAERTGGSVSTLTIQRTQQEDSAVYLCASRGGAPYEQYFGPGTRLTVT.

The chain couples TRBV6-6 to TRBJ1-4, with TRBD1 matching 9 bases. The trim removed 2 bases at V and 8 bases at J, leaving 9 bases unmatched. This CDR3 spans 16 amino acids. The germline V gene has CDR1 MNHNY and CDR2 SVGAGI (reference sequence). The CDR3 coding sequence is TGTGCCAGCAGTTACCCTCCGGGACAGGGACGAGAAAAACTGTTTTTT. Encoded protein: CASSYPPGQGREKLFF.

Only one count was recorded for this clone. This chain connects TRBV5-4 to TRBJ1-2, with 9 bases that match TRBD1. Trimming at V came to 1 base and at J to 4 bases, leaving 5 bases not matched to a gene. This CDR3 is 15 amino acids long. Germline values: CDR1 SGHNT, CDR2 YYREEE (reference sequence). CDR3 sequence: CASSLQGQGLYGYTF. CDR3 coding DNA: TGTGCCAGCAGCTTGCAGGGACAGGGCCTCTATGGCTACACCTTC.

This chain's CDR3 is CASSRGQGARVNTIYF. The CDR3, as DNA: TGTGCCAGCAGCCGGGGACAGGGGGCACGGGTAAACACCATATATTTT. The V gene is TRBV7-9, the J gene TRBJ1-3, with TRBD1 identical over 12 bases. V was pared by 5 bases and J by 6 bases, with 8 bases of the junction left unmatched. This CDR3 region has 16 residues. Per germline, CDR1 SEHNR and CDR2 FQNEAQ (reference sequence).

The V call is TRBV21-1, the J call TRBJ2-1; no DNA check was done on the table's D call, TRBD2. TRBV21-1 is classified as a pseudogene. The CDR3 extends over 14 amino acids. The CDR3 DNA sequence: TGTGCCAGCAGCAAAAGCGGGAGGGCCAATGAGCAGTTCTTC. This sequence encodes CASSKSGRANEQFF.

The chain combines TRBV2 with TRBJ2-3; perhaps TRBD1 as D (5 bases). With 6 bases removed from V and 0 bases from J, the gap between germline ends came to 7 bases. Germline V lookup: CDR1 SNHLY, CDR2 FYNNEI. This CDR3 comprises 13 residues. DNA of the CDR3: TGTGCCAGCAGCGGACAAAGCACAGATACGCAGTATTTT. Translated: CASSGQSTDTQYF.

This clone was found once. This rearrangement joins TRBV4-1 to TRBJ1-2, with D perhaps matching TRBD1 (6 bases). V gave up 4 bases and J gave up 4 bases, with 16 bases separating them. This CDR3 is 15 amino acids long. From germline, CDR1 is MGHRA and CDR2 YSYEKL. CDR3 sequence (DNA): TGCGCCAGCAGCCCTGAAACACAGGGAGTCTATGGCTACACCTTC. The encoded protein is CASSPETQGVYGYTF.

This chain links TRBV6-5 with TRBJ1-5; 10 nucleotides agree with TRBD1. Germline-derived CDR1 and CDR2 are MNHEY and SVGAGI. The V segment lost 6 bases and the J segment 1 base; nucleotides outside the gene matches: 3. CDR3 size: 15 residues. The CDR3: CASSLDRGSNQPQHF. CDR3 nucleotides: TGTGCCAGCAGCTTGGACAGGGGGAGCAATCAGCCCCAGCATTTT.

This clone appeared once. The chain couples TRBV4-2 to TRBJ2-1, with 7 bases identical to TRBD1. Germline assignment: CDR1 LGHNA and CDR2 YNFKEQ. CDR3 length equals 15 residues. V trimming: 1 base; J trimming: 4 bases; junction bases outside the gene matches: 4. CDR3 in DNA: TGTGCCAGCAGCCAAGTCCGGGACAGATACAATGAGCAGTTCTTC. Amino acid sequence: CASSQVRDRYNEQFF.

The chain recombines TRBV7-9 with TRBJ2-1, with TRBD2 matching 10 bases. The CDR3 is 15 amino acids. After removal of 8 bases from V and 5 bases from J, the junction contained 9 bases not matched to a gene. Germline lookup yields CDR1 SEHNR and CDR2 FQNEAQ (reference sequence). The CDR3 reads CASQFPSGSHNEQFF. The CDR3 DNA follows: TGTGCCAGCCAGTTTCCTAGCGGGAGCCACAATGAGCAGTTCTTC. Full variable domain (remainder filled in from reference TRBV7-9 and TRBJ2-1): DTGVSQNPRHKITKRGQNVTFRCDPISEHNRLYWYRQTLGQGPEFLTYFQNEAQLEKSRLLSDRFSAERPKGSFSTLEIQRTEQGDSAMYLCASQFPSGSHNEQFFGPGTRLTVL.